The following is a TCR beta chain sequence with its context. The V and J ends lost 4 bases and 4 bases, in that order; junction bases with no gene match: 3. This CDR3 region has 14 residues. Germline CDR1 is SGHTS and CDR2 is YDEGEE. The source of the sample is a study of blood T cell repertoires in COVID-19. Overall study context: The study drew acute and convalescent COVID-19 samples from the United States, Italy and Spain.

Assay: immunoSEQ multiplex PCR; the TCRdb copy retains only in-frame clones and omits some. This sample yields some 39,000 clones, of which 80% to 90% are seen a single time; 5.2% belongs to the top ten. What was sequenced was peripheral blood. The TCR comes from a man aged 40-50 years with active COVID-19. The chain recombines TRBV5-8 with TRBJ2-5, with 11 bases that match TRBD1. The CDR3 reads CASSQDRGPETQYF. CDR3 DNA: TGTGCCAGCAGCCAGGACAGGGGGCCAGAGACCCAGTACTTC.